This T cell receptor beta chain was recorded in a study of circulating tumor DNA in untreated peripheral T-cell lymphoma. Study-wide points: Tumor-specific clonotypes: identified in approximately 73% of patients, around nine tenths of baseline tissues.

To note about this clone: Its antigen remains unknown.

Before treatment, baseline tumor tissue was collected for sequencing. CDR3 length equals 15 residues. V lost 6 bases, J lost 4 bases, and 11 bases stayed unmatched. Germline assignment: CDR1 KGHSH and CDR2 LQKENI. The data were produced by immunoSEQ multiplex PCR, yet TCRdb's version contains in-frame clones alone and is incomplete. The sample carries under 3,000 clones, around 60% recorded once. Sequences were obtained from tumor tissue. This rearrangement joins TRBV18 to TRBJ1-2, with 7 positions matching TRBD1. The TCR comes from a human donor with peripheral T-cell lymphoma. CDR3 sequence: CASSETRQGGYGYTF. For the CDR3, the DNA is TGTGCCAGCTCGGAAACGAGACAGGGTGGCTATGGCTACACCTTC.